The 32 T cell receptor beta chains reported below all come from one sample, sequenced in a study of CD8+CD57+ T cells in acquired aplastic anemia. Profiling that covered TCR beta VDJ and CDR3 relied on genomic DNA as its template. TCRdb re-analysed the reads in MiXCR, keeping a single row per CDR3 protein. The sample includes around 500,000 distinct CDR3 sequences, approximately 33% of them seen just once. By flow cytometry, patients selected for sequencing had shown an expansion of CD8+CD57+ cells. The source material was sorted CD4+, CD8+, or CD8+CD57+ T cells (not recorded which) from PBMCs. The receptors originated from a human donor with aplastic anemia.

In its sample, this clonotype was seen a few times. The chain uses TRBV24-1 and TRBJ1-1; D might be TRBD1 (6 bases). The V and J ends lost 11 bases and 4 bases respectively, with 22 bases between them. The germline V gene has CDR1 KGHDR and CDR2 SFDVKD. The length of the CDR3 is 15 residues. The CDR3 sequence: CASSRYSGVGTEAFF. CDR3 bases: TGTGCCAGCAGCCGATATTCAGGGGTGGGCACTGAAGCTTTCTTT.

This chain uses TRBV9 with TRBJ2-1, with a weak D call TRBD1 (5 bases). Trimming took off 0 bases at V and 6 bases at J, with 13 bases between the two ends. Per the germline V gene, CDR1 is SGDLS and CDR2 is YYNGEE. The CDR3 has 15 amino acids. The DNA for the CDR3 is TGTGCCAGCAGCGTAGAAGGGGTTGGGGTCAATGAGCAGTTCTTC. This translates into CASSVEGVGVNEQFF. Using reference TRBV9 and TRBJ2-1 for the parts outside the CDR3, the full variable domain is DSGVTQTPKHLITATGQRVTLRCSPRSGDLSVYWYQQSLDQGLQFLIQYYNGEERAKGNILERFSAQQFPDLHSELNLSSLELGDSALYFCASSVEGVGVNEQFFGPGTRLTVL.

The table lists this clonotype with many counts. The genes are TRBV5-1 and TRBJ1-2; D unresolved. In germline, CDR1 is SGHRS, CDR2 YFSETQ. Trimming cost V 0 bases and J 2 bases, with 8 bases left between them. The CDR3 is 14 amino acids. The CDR3 DNA reads as TGCGCCAGCAGCTTGGCTCCAGAGAACTATGGCTACACCTTC. Amino acid sequence: CASSLAPENYGYTF. The full variable domain, rest sourced from reference TRBV5-1 and TRBJ1-2, is KAGVTQTPRYLIKTRGQQVTLSCSPISGHRSVSWYQQTPGQGLQFLFEYFSETQRNKGNFPGRFSGRQFSNSRSEMNVSTLELGDSALYLCASSLAPENYGYTFGSGTRLTVV.

There are many counts of this clonotype. In DNA, the CDR3 is TGTGCCAGTAGACAGGGAACGAACACCGGGGAGCTGTTTTTT. Its protein product is CASRQGTNTGELFF. This chain uses TRBV19 with TRBJ2-2; possible D gene TRBD1, 6 bases. Trimming shortened V by 6 bases and J by 0 bases, and 8 bases separated the two germline ends. Germline-derived CDR1 and CDR2 are LNHDA and SQIVND (reference sequence). CDR3 length equals 14 residues.

Concerning this clonotype itself: A clone one base away is much larger, so this may be a read error. This rearrangement joins TRBV5-1 to TRBJ1-2, with D unclear. Germline V gene sequence: CDR1 SGHRS, CDR2 YFSETQ. The CDR3 has 14 amino acids. CDR3: CASSLEGSLYDYTF. The DNA for the CDR3 is TGCGCCAGCAGCTTGGAGGGCAGCCTCTATGACTACACCTTC.

The V call is TRBV6-1, the J call TRBJ2-1, with a possible D match to TRBD1 (5 bases). CDR3 size: 13 residues. Trimming stripped 6 bases from V and 1 base from J, with 7 bases between. The germline gives CDR1 MNHNS, CDR2 SASEGT. DNA for the CDR3: TGTGCCAGCAGGGACAAGTCCTACAATGAGCAGTTCTTC. Translated: CASRDKSYNEQFF.

The rearrangement joins TRBV2 to TRBJ2-7; D call uncertain. The CDR3 is made up of 13 amino acids. The germline gives CDR1 SNHLY, CDR2 FYNNEI. Trimming took off 1 base at V and 6 bases at J, with 10 bases between the two ends. The CDR3 loop is CASSEEADAEQYV. CDR3 DNA sequence: TGTGCCAGCAGTGAAGAGGCGGACGCCGAGCAGTACGTC.

A few counts support this clonotype. This chain connects TRBV3-1 to TRBJ2-7; D is uncertain. CDR1 is LGHDT and CDR2 is YNNKEL in the germline V gene (reference sequence). V shed 2 bases and J shed 1 base, with 9 bases lying between them. CDR3 length equals 14 residues. CDR3 nucleotide sequence: TGTGCCAGCAGCCAATTCCCAGGTTCCTACGAGCAGTACTTC. It translates to CASSQFPGSYEQYF.

This clonotype showed up many times. The rearrangement uses TRBV29-1 and TRBJ2-3; the D gene is possibly TRBD1 (5 bases). The V and J ends lost 2 bases and 1 base respectively, with 10 bases between them. This CDR3 comprises 14 residues. CDR1 is SQVTM, CDR2 ANQGSEA, per germline. CDR3 amino acids: CSVELGVRTDTQYF. CDR3 bases: TGCAGCGTTGAATTAGGGGTCCGCACAGATACGCAGTATTTT.

This rearrangement joins TRBV7-3 to TRBJ2-3, with D perhaps given as TRBD1 or TRBD2 (5 bases each). The CDR3 runs to 15 residues. CDR1 is SGHTA and CDR2 is FQGTGA in the germline V gene. Trimming removed 5 bases at V and 1 base at J, with 13 bases between. CDR3 bases: TGTGCCAGCAGCACTGTCGGGGCCCGCACAGATACGCAGTATTTT. Amino acid sequence: CASSTVGARTDTQYF.

This clonotype has just a few counts. The chain links TRBV5-1 to TRBJ1-3, with D hard to call. V was pared by 4 bases and J by 2 bases, with 10 bases between. The CDR3 covers 14 residues. From germline, CDR1 is SGHRS and CDR2 YFSETQ. CDR3 sequence reads: CASSPMVAGNTIYF. The CDR3 DNA follows: TGCGCCAGCAGCCCTATGGTCGCTGGAAACACCATATATTTT.

This clonotype came up many times. The chain links TRBV7-8 to TRBJ1-1; D remains ambiguous. Germline V lookup: CDR1 SGHVS, CDR2 FQNEAQ. The CDR3 covers 12 residues. V was pared by 2 bases and J by 6 bases, with 7 bases between. The CDR3 here is CASSLRSSEAFF. The CDR3 region has the DNA TGTGCCAGCAGCTTAAGGTCCTCTGAAGCTTTCTTT.

Note on this clonotype: Since a much larger clone is just one base distant, this may be a read error. This sequence joins TRBV2 and TRBJ1-2; D is unclear. V was shortened by 8 bases and J by 5 bases, with 9 bases between the two germline ends. The CDR3 extends over 11 amino acids. The germline V gene has CDR1 SNHLY and CDR2 FYNNEI. The CDR3 DNA follows: TGTGCCAGCGGCGCAGTATATGGCTACACCTTC. Its protein is CASGAVYGYTF.

The chain carries TRBV7-3 and TRBJ2-1; 14 bases fit TRBD2. Trimming removed 6 bases from V and 10 bases from J; junction bases left unmatched: 5. This CDR3 is built from 14 residues. Germline V gene lookup returns CDR1 SGHTA and CDR2 FQGTGA. The CDR3 sequence is CASRTSGGGVEQFF. The DNA for the CDR3 is TGTGCCAGCAGGACTAGCGGGGGGGGGGTCGAGCAGTTCTTC.

This CDR3 reads CASSWTGANEKLFF. Here the CDR3 DNA reads TGTGCCAGCAGTTGGACAGGGGCTAATGAAAAACTGTTTTTT. V is TRBV2 and J is TRBJ1-4; 9 bases line up with TRBD1. The V and J ends lost 5 bases and 3 bases, in that order; junction bases with no gene match: 1. The V gene's germline CDR1 is SNHLY and CDR2 FYNNEI. The CDR3 extends over 14 amino acids.

Comments on this clonotype: This may arise from a read error, as a much more abundant clone is one base away. The V and J genes are TRBV24-1 and TRBJ2-5; TRBD1 aligns across 7 bases. Germline CDR1 KGHDR, CDR2 SFDVKD. This CDR3 has 13 residues. This chain's CDR3 is CASSDLQGETQYF. In DNA form, the CDR3 reads TGTGCCAGCAGTGATTTACAGGGGGAGACCCAGTACTTC.

J is TRBJ1-6 and V is TRBV2, with a possible D match to TRBD1 (6 bases). The ends were cut back, 5 bases at V and 4 bases at J, with 12 bases in the middle. The germline CDR1 and CDR2 sequences are SNHLY and FYNNEI. CDR3 size: 15 residues. The CDR3 protein is CASSPDSNYNSPLHF. For the CDR3, the DNA is TGTGCCAGCAGTCCGGACAGCAATTATAATTCACCCCTCCACTTT.

This chain uses TRBV19 with TRBJ1-1; maybe TRBD1 (5 bases). The ends were cut back, 7 bases at V and 2 bases at J, with 14 bases in the middle. This CDR3 is 14 amino acids long. Germline V gene data show CDR1 as LNHDA and CDR2 as SQIVND (reference sequence). The CDR3 coding sequence is TGTGCCAGTAAGGCAAGGGACTACAACACTGAAGCTTTCTTT. Its protein product is CASKARDYNTEAFF. The full variable domain, with the rest looked up from reference TRBV19 and TRBJ1-1, is DGGITQSPKYLFRKEGQNVTLSCEQNLNHDAMYWYRQDPGQGLRLIYYSQIVNDFQKGDIAEGYSVSREKKESFPLTVTSAQKNPTAFYLCASKARDYNTEAFFGQGTRLTVV.

This clonotype was found a few times. The chain recombines TRBV7-7 with TRBJ2-5, with TRBD1 matching 7 bases. Germline CDR1 and CDR2: SSHAT and FNYEAQ (reference sequence). This CDR3 is built from 14 residues. CDR3 DNA: TGTGCTATCCTGAGGGGGCCCAGCTGGGAGACCCAGTACTTC. This sequence encodes CAILRGPSWETQYF.

Turning to this clonotype: Just one base apart from a much larger clone, this may be a read error. The chain uses TRBV5-3 and TRBJ2-7; D is unclear. TRBV5-3 is an ORF, and what it does is uncertain. The CDR3 has 11 amino acids. CDR3 region: CTSSSTSEQYF. The CDR3 coding sequence is TGTACCAGCAGCTCCACCTCCGAGCAGTACTTC.

V gene TRBV30 combines with J gene TRBJ1-5; D unclear. The CDR3 covers 13 residues. Deletions cut 5 bases from V and 5 bases from J, with 13 bases between. Germline-derived CDR1 and CDR2 are GTSNPN and SVGIG (reference sequence). CDR3 protein: CAWGEGSYQPQHF. The CDR3 DNA reads as TGTGCCTGGGGAGAGGGTTCTTATCAGCCCCAGCATTTT.

Ten or more counts support this clonotype. This rearrangement joins TRBV7-2 to TRBJ1-1; tentative D call: TRBD1 (5 bases). Germline V gives CDR1 SGHTA, CDR2 FQGNSA. The CDR3 covers 14 residues. Trimming took 2 bases from V and 4 from J, leaving 11 bases between them. CDR3 coding DNA: TGTGCCAGCAGCTTAATGGGGAGGGGCACTGAAGCTTTCTTT. Its protein product is CASSLMGRGTEAFF.

The chain employs TRBV20-1 and TRBJ2-1; maybe TRBD2 (5 bases). This CDR3 has 14 residues. V was pared by 1 base and J by 6 bases, with 13 bases between. Germline V CDR1 and CDR2: DFQATT, SNEGSKA (reference sequence). CDR3 loop: CSARVPGEFNEQFF. Here the CDR3 DNA reads TGCAGTGCTAGAGTACCCGGGGAGTTCAATGAGCAGTTCTTC.

This clonotype was recorded many times. The chain joins TRBV10-3 to TRBJ2-1, with 8 bases fitting TRBD2. Germline V gene sequence: CDR1 ENHRY, CDR2 SYGVKD. This CDR3 comprises 17 residues. V lost 2 bases and J lost 0; bases outside the gene matches: 6. The DNA of the CDR3 is TGTGCCATCAGTGAGCTGGAGCGGGGGAGCTCCTACAATGAGCAGTTCTTC. Translated: CAISELERGSSYNEQFF.

At least ten counts were recorded for this clonotype. This sequence joins TRBV14 and TRBJ1-1; D unclear. The length of the CDR3 is 13 residues. V gave up 0 bases and J gave up 4 bases, with 6 bases separating them. Germline CDR1 reads SGHDN; CDR2 reads FVKESK. The CDR3 loop is CASSQDEGTEAFF. Here the CDR3 DNA reads TGTGCCAGCAGCCAAGACGAGGGCACTGAAGCTTTCTTT.

V is TRBV25-1 and J is TRBJ1-6, with a tentative D call TRBD1 (5 bases). Germline loops: CDR1 MGHDK, CDR2 SYGVNS. The CDR3 has 15 residues. V lost 5 bases to trimming and J lost 10 bases, with 18 bases between them. CDR3 in DNA: TGTGCCAGCAGTTTAGCGAGGCAGGGTGACTCACCCCTCCACTTT. Amino acid sequence: CASSLARQGDSPLHF.

This clonotype was observed many times. The gene calls are TRBV10-3 and TRBJ1-2, with a tentative D call TRBD1 (5 bases). Germline V gives CDR1 ENHRY, CDR2 SYGVKD. V lost 3 bases and J lost 5, with 13 bases in between. This CDR3 spans 14 amino acids. Written as DNA, the CDR3 is TGTGCCATCAGTGATGGGGGTTGGGGGTATGGCTACACCTTC. Protein sequence: CAISDGGWGYGYTF.

V is TRBV20-1 and J is TRBJ2-3, with D possibly being TRBD1 (6 bases). Germline-derived CDR1 and CDR2 are DFQATT and SNEGSKA (reference sequence). V was trimmed by 6 bases and J by 3 bases, leaving 13 bases between them. This CDR3 region has 13 residues. The CDR3 nucleotides read TGCAGTGCCCAAAAGACAGGAACAGATACGCAGTATTTT. Protein sequence: CSAQKTGTDTQYF.

J is TRBJ1-1 and V is TRBV12-3 or TRBV12-4, with D maybe TRBD1 (6 bases). The ends were cut back, 6 bases at V and 1 base at J, with 15 bases in the middle. The CDR3 spans 15 residues. The CDR3 sequence is CASSSPTGRNTEAFF. The CDR3 DNA sequence: TGTGCCAGCAGCTCTCCGACAGGCCGGAACACTGAAGCTTTCTTT.

The chain employs TRBV15 and TRBJ2-7; 7 bases agree with TRBD1. J gave up 2 bases and V 2 bases, and 3 bases lay outside the gene matches. Germline V gives CDR1 LNHNV, CDR2 YYDKDF (reference sequence). This CDR3 spans 14 amino acids. The CDR3 is CATSRRQGPYEQYF. The CDR3 region has the DNA TGTGCCACCAGCAGACGACAGGGCCCCTACGAGCAGTACTTC.

The V call is TRBV2, the J call TRBJ2-5; the D is unclear. Trimming cost V 8 bases and J 5 bases, with 12 bases left between them. Per the germline V gene, CDR1 is SNHLY and CDR2 is FYNNEI. The CDR3 sequence is 12 residues long. CDR3 region: CASGKNRETQYF. The CDR3, as DNA: TGTGCCAGCGGGAAGAACCGGGAGACCCAGTACTTC.

This clonotype was seen only a few times. This chain uses TRBV6-1 with TRBJ2-3; 9 positions agree with TRBD2. J lost 6 bases, V lost 7 bases, and 5 bases had no gene match. The CDR3 totals 13 residues. Germline assignment: CDR1 MNHNS and CDR2 SASEGT. CDR3 DNA: TGTGCCAGCATACGCGGGGGGGCCGATACGCAGTATTTT. Protein sequence: CASIRGGADTQYF.